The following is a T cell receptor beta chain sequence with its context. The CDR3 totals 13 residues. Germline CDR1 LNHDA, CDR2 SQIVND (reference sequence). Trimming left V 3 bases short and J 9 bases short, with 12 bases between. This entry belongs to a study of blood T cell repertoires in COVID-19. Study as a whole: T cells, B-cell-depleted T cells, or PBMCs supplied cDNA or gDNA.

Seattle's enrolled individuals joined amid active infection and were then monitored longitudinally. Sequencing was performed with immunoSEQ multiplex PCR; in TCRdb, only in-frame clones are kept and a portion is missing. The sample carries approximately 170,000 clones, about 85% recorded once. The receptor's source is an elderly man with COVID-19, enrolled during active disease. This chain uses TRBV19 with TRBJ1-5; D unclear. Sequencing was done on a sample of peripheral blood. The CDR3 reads CASSIGVRRPQHF. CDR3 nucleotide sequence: TGTGCCAGTAGTATCGGAGTTCGGAGGCCCCAGCATTTT. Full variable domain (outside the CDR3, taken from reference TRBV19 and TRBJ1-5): DGGITQSPKYLFRKEGQNVTLSCEQNLNHDAMYWYRQDPGQGLRLIYYSQIVNDFQKGDIAEGYSVSREKKESFPLTVTSAQKNPTAFYLCASSIGVRRPQHFGDGTRLSIL.